This TCR beta chain was sequenced for a study of T cell responses to AZD1222 COVID-19 vaccine. Overall study results and limits: With two AZD1222 doses given, Spike-specific TCR breadth and depth both rose. Clonal diversity was possibly underestimated; the donors were predominantly white British and more often female. Close to half of all spike-specific TCRs reportedly target regions of the variants that are unmutated.

As concerns this clone: The antigen remains unidentified.

The data were produced by immunoSEQ multiplex PCR, yet TCRdb's version contains in-frame clones alone and is incomplete. The data contain roughly 100,000 clones, 86% of them seen just once; the ten biggest clones take up over 3%. The sequence was obtained from an adult who received the MenACWY meningococcal vaccine as a control. Here the sequenced sample was peripheral blood, taken 28 days after the second dose of the MenACWY control vaccine.

The CDR3 coding sequence is TGTGCCAGCAGTTCGGGACAGAAGAATTCACCCCTCCACTTT. Amino acid sequence: CASSSGQKNSPLHF. This chain connects TRBV6-2 or TRBV6-3 to TRBJ1-6, with 7 bases lining up with TRBD1. Germline assignment: CDR1 MNHEY and CDR2 SVGEGT. This CDR3 has 14 residues. The junction had 4 bases not matched to a gene; V was cut back by 4 bases and J by 7 bases.